These T cell receptor beta chains were read from a single sample in a study of radiotherapy plus CTLA-4 blockade in lung cancer. This table comes from immunoSEQ multiplex PCR, and its TCRdb copy is limited to in-frame clones, with some not included. The table records 25,000 to 30,000 clones, about four fifths of them present only once. Sequences were derived from peripheral blood, sampled from a patient treated with radiotherapy plus ipilimumab. The source is a human donor with non-small cell lung cancer that progressed on radiotherapy plus ipilimumab. Each CDR3 is given with its conserved first and last residue. D genes are given only for firm matches. Size is stated for part of the rows, as once, few or many counts, or as a class when the clone is expanded.

abundance: few
j_gene: TRBJ2-1
v_gene: TRBV28
d_gene: TRBD2
CDR3aa: CASRGGRLDEQFF
CDR3nt: TGTGCCAGCAGAGGCGGGAGGCTCGATGAGCAGTTCTTC

abundance: NA
j_gene: TRBJ2-7
v_gene: TRBV6-5
d_gene: TRBD2
CDR3aa: CASSYDPRGGSYEQYF
CDR3nt: TGTGCCAGCAGTTACGATCCTCGCGGCGGGAGTTACGAGCAGTACTTC

abundance: NA
j_gene: TRBJ2-1
v_gene: TRBV5-1
d_gene: NA
CDR3aa: CASSLDAGPYNEQFF
CDR3nt: TGCGCCAGCAGCTTGGACGCGGGGCCGTACAATGAGCAGTTCTTC

abundance: NA
j_gene: TRBJ2-7
v_gene: TRBV5-1
d_gene: TRBD2
CDR3aa: CASSLTGGSSYEQYF
CDR3nt: TGCGCCAGCAGCTTGACGGGCGGGAGCTCCTACGAGCAGTACTTC

abundance: NA
j_gene: TRBJ2-2
v_gene: TRBV10-1
d_gene: NA
CDR3aa: CATKDPDTGELFF
CDR3nt: TGCGCCACCAAGGACCCGGACACCGGGGAGCTGTTTTTT

abundance: NA
j_gene: TRBJ1-1
v_gene: TRBV28
d_gene: NA
CDR3aa: CASSYRTAMNTEAFF
CDR3nt: TGTGCCAGCAGTTATCGGACAGCCATGAACACTGAAGCTTTCTTT

abundance: NA
j_gene: TRBJ2-5
v_gene: TRBV6-5
d_gene: NA
CDR3aa: CASSYGADQETQYF
CDR3nt: TGTGCCAGCAGTTACGGGGCGGACCAAGAGACCCAGTACTTC

abundance: NA
j_gene: TRBJ2-1
v_gene: TRBV28
d_gene: NA
CDR3aa: CASSSGDYNEQFF
CDR3nt: TGTGCCAGCAGTAGTGGTGACTACAATGAGCAGTTCTTC

abundance: NA
j_gene: TRBJ2-2
v_gene: TRBV5-4
d_gene: TRBD2
CDR3aa: CASSLRTSEAGELFF
CDR3nt: TGTGCCAGCAGCTTGAGGACTAGCGAAGCCGGGGAGCTGTTTTTT

abundance: NA
j_gene: TRBJ2-2
v_gene: TRBV6-5
d_gene: NA
CDR3aa: CASRNTGYTGELFF
CDR3nt: TGTGCCAGCAGAAATACAGGTTACACCGGGGAGCTGTTTTTT

abundance: NA
j_gene: TRBJ1-1
v_gene: TRBV28
d_gene: TRBD1
CDR3aa: CASSSLSGQGAAFF
CDR3nt: TGTGCCAGCAGCTCCCTTTCCGGACAGGGCGCAGCTTTCTTT

abundance: NA
j_gene: TRBJ2-7
v_gene: TRBV5-1
d_gene: NA
CDR3aa: CASSPPGLYEQYF
CDR3nt: TGCGCCAGCAGCCCACCGGGACTCTACGAGCAGTACTTC

abundance: NA
j_gene: TRBJ2-3
v_gene: TRBV5-1
d_gene: NA
CDR3aa: CASRGPGSTRTDTQYF
CDR3nt: TGCGCCAGTAGGGGACCGGGGTCGACTCGCACAGATACGCAGTATTTT

abundance: NA
j_gene: TRBJ1-3
v_gene: TRBV25-1
d_gene: NA
CDR3aa: CASSDGRSGNTIYF
CDR3nt: TGTGCCAGCAGTGATGGGCGTTCTGGAAACACCATATATTTT

abundance: NA
j_gene: TRBJ2-7
v_gene: TRBV6-5
d_gene: NA
CDR3aa: CASSLGTTPYDGQYF
CDR3nt: TGTGCCAGCAGTCTCGGGACAACACCCTACGATGGGCAGTACTTC

abundance: NA
j_gene: TRBJ2-3
v_gene: TRBV5-1
d_gene: TRBD2
CDR3aa: CASSPGTSAMGTDTQYF
CDR3nt: TGCGCCAGCAGCCCTGGGACTAGCGCGATGGGGACAGATACGCAGTATTTT

abundance: NA
j_gene: TRBJ1-2
v_gene: TRBV6-1
d_gene: NA
CDR3aa: CASSPAGVGYTF
CDR3nt: TGTGCCAGCAGTCCTGCCGGCGTAGGCTACACCTTC